These 23 T cell receptor beta chains originate from one sample sequenced in a study of beta chain features in type 1 diabetes. Points from the study as a whole: Across all four CD4+ subsets, people with type 1 diabetes showed modestly shorter TCRB CDR3s.

The antigens of these receptors remain unknown. What was sequenced were expressed TCRB transcripts, since all of the isolated RNA had been reverse transcribed. The repertoire was sequenced with immunoSEQ multiplex PCR; TCRdb's copy has only in-frame clones and lacks some. The sample includes approximately 120,000 clones, around 15% of them seen just once. Material for sequencing was central memory CD4+ T cells from blood. Receptor source: a young man with type 1 diabetes.

There are a few counts of this clone. This chain links TRBV7-2 with TRBJ2-5, with no clear D. Germline V gives CDR1 SGHTA, CDR2 FQGNSA. This CDR3 comprises 13 residues. V lost 5 bases to trimming and J lost 2 bases, with 9 bases between them. The CDR3 coding sequence is TGTGCCAGCAGCCTTACACCGCAAGAGACCCAGTACTTC. Its protein product is CASSLTPQETQYF.

This clone appeared many times. CDR3 in DNA: TGTGCCAGCAGCTTACCGGGACAGGGAAACACTGAAGCTTTCTTT. Protein product: CASSLPGQGNTEAFF. This chain connects TRBV5-6 to TRBJ1-1; TRBD1 aligns across 9 bases. The CDR3 consists of 15 residues. V lost 2 bases and J lost 2; bases outside the gene matches: 4. Germline V gives CDR1 SGHDT, CDR2 YYEEEE.

The V call is TRBV30, the J call TRBJ2-3; D remains unclear. Germline V gives CDR1 GTSNPN, CDR2 SVGIG (reference sequence). The CDR3 covers 13 residues. Trimming took 1 base from V and 0 from J, leaving 5 bases between them. The DNA for the CDR3 is TGTGCCTGGAGTGACAGAAGCACAGATACGCAGTATTTT. This encodes CAWSDRSTDTQYF.

This clone was observed a handful of times. This chain connects TRBV11-2 to TRBJ2-3; tentative D call: TRBD1 (5 bases). CDR1 and CDR2 (germline): SGHAT, FQNNGV. The CDR3 length is 16 residues. The V end lost 3 bases, the J end lost 2 bases, and 15 bases lay between the germline ends. CDR3 protein: CASSFTGNTDTDTQYF. The CDR3 DNA is TGTGCCAGCAGCTTCACAGGAAACACGGACACAGATACGCAGTATTTT. Full variable domain (missing parts from reference TRBV11-2 and TRBJ2-3): EAGVAQSPRYKIIEKRQSVAFWCNPISGHATLYWYQQILGQGPKLLIQFQNNGVVDDSQLPKDRFSAERLKGVDSTLKIQPAKLEDSAVYLCASSFTGNTDTDTQYFGPGTRLTVL.

This chain uses TRBV5-1 with TRBJ2-3; 9 bases map to TRBD2. V gave up 7 bases and J gave up 6 bases; unmatched junction bases: 9. The V gene's germline CDR1 is SGHRS and CDR2 YFSETQ. This CDR3 is built from 14 residues. Here the CDR3 DNA reads TGCGCCAGCTGGGAGACTAGCGGTGACGATACGCAGTATTTT. Protein product: CASWETSGDDTQYF.

This chain links TRBV7-2 with TRBJ1-6, with TRBD1 matching over 7 bases. V trimming: 4 bases; J trimming: 0 bases; junction bases outside the gene matches: 6. The CDR3 runs to 17 residues. Per germline, CDR1 SGHTA and CDR2 FQGNSA. The CDR3 sequence: CASSWGTVRSYNSPLHF. The CDR3 coding sequence is TGTGCCAGCAGCTGGGGGACAGTTCGCTCCTATAATTCACCCCTCCACTTT. Filled out from reference TRBV7-2 and TRBJ1-6, the complete variable domain reads GAGVSQSPSNKVTEKGKDVELRCDPISGHTALYWYRQSLGQGLEFLIYFQGNSAPDKSGLPSDRFSAERTGGSVSTLTIQRTQQEDSAVYLCASSWGTVRSYNSPLHFGNGTRLTVT.

In this sample, this clone turned up a few times. This chain connects TRBV9 to TRBJ2-5, with D possibly TRBD2 on 7 matching bases. This CDR3 spans 14 amino acids. The germline CDR1 and CDR2 sequences are SGDLS and YYNGEE. The ends were cut back, 2 bases at V and 5 bases at J, with 13 bases in the middle. The CDR3 coding sequence is TGTGCCAGCAGCGTGGCAGGGGAGGGGGAGACCCAGTACTTC. As protein: CASSVAGEGETQYF.

In this sample, this clone turned up a few times. The chain joins TRBV29-1 to TRBJ1-1, with TRBD1 identical over 9 bases. Germline V CDR1 and CDR2: SQVTM, ANQGSEA. V was clipped by 3 bases and J by 10 bases; unmatched bases: 15. This CDR3 spans 15 amino acids. CDR3 sequence (DNA): TGCAGCGTTGATACAGGGGGCGACGAATCCTTGAGAGCTTTCTTT. Its protein product is CSVDTGGDESLRAFF.

In this sample, this clone turned up a few times. This rearrangement joins TRBV4-2 to TRBJ2-1, with no clear D. Germline values: CDR1 LGHNA, CDR2 YNFKEQ. V was shortened by 0 bases and J by 4 bases, with 4 bases between the two germline ends. The CDR3 has 13 amino acids. CDR3 coding DNA: TGTGCCAGCAGCCAAGAAGGGTACAATGAGCAGTTCTTC. It is translated as CASSQEGYNEQFF.

The J gene is TRBJ2-1, the V gene TRBV5-1, with 8 bases lining up with TRBD2. Germline CDR1 and CDR2: SGHRS and YFSETQ. V was pared by 0 bases and J by 4 bases, with 6 bases of the junction left unmatched. This CDR3 has 16 amino acids. As DNA, the CDR3 is TGCGCCAGCAGCTTGGCGCCGGGAGGGCCTTACAATGAGCAGTTCTTC. This codes for CASSLAPGGPYNEQFF.

This clone appeared a few times. The chain joins TRBV7-2 to TRBJ2-1; D may be TRBD2 (6 bases). The CDR3 has 13 amino acids. The V and J ends lost 5 bases and 10 bases respectively, with 15 bases between them. CDR1 SGHTA and CDR2 FQGNSA come from the germline V gene. The CDR3 DNA follows: TGTGCCAGCAGCACCGGGGGTCTCTTGGAGCAGTTCTTC. Its protein product is CASSTGGLLEQFF.

This clone was seen just once. The rearrangement links TRBV4-2 to TRBJ1-2, with 8 bases lining up with TRBD1. The CDR3 contains 17 residues. J was trimmed by 5 bases and V by 2 bases; bases with no gene match: 13. The germline gives CDR1 LGHNA, CDR2 YNFKEQ. As DNA, the CDR3 is TGTGCCAGCAGCCAACCCATGACAGGGGAATTGTCGTATGGCTACACCTTC. Its translation is CASSQPMTGELSYGYTF.

This clone came up many times. Other DNA variants within this sample encode the same CDR3. V usage is TRBV30 and J usage is TRBJ2-5; maybe TRBD2 (5 bases). CDR3 length: 13 amino acids. V lost 0 bases to trimming and J lost 5 bases, with 10 bases between them. Per the germline V gene, CDR1 is GTSNPN and CDR2 is SVGIG (reference sequence). In DNA, the CDR3 is TGTGCCTGGAGTGTGCGGGTCCGGGAGACCCAGTACTTC. It yields the protein CAWSVRVRETQYF.

This chain links TRBV4-2 with TRBJ2-7; the D gene is possibly TRBD1 (5 bases). The CDR3 loop spans 15 amino acids. V was shortened by 1 base and J by 2 bases, with 12 bases between the two germline ends. Germline-derived CDR1 and CDR2 are LGHNA and YNFKEQ. The CDR3 bases are TGTGCCAGCAGCCAAGGGGCCGGACAAACCTACGAGCAGTACTTC. This encodes CASSQGAGQTYEQYF.

This clone was found a few times. V is TRBV7-6 and J is TRBJ2-3, with D perhaps TRBD1 or TRBD2 (5 bases each). V was trimmed by 1 base and J by 2 bases, leaving 13 bases between them. The germline V gene encodes CDR1 SGHVS and CDR2 FNYEAQ. The CDR3 is made up of 16 amino acids. This chain's CDR3 is CASSLGGATFTDTQYF. CDR3 DNA: TGTGCCAGCAGCTTAGGAGGGGCGACTTTCACAGATACGCAGTATTTT.

This clone was picked up a small number of times. The chain joins TRBV18 to TRBJ2-7; D gene uncertain. Between the trimmed V and J ends, which lost 3 bases and 7 bases, there was a span of 7 bases. The CDR3 is made up of 11 amino acids. Germline loops: CDR1 KGHSH, CDR2 LQKENI. This CDR3 reads CASSPFREQYF. The CDR3 DNA reads TGTGCCAGCTCACCCTTTAGAGAGCAGTACTTC.

The V gene is TRBV5-1, the J gene TRBJ2-2, with D perhaps TRBD2 (5 bases). CDR1 is SGHRS, CDR2 YFSETQ, per germline. The CDR3 runs 16 residues. Trimming took 0 bases from V and 0 from J, leaving 9 bases between them. CDR3 amino acids: CASSLGVGANTGELFF. CDR3 DNA: TGCGCCAGCAGCTTGGGAGTCGGGGCGAACACCGGGGAGCTGTTTTTT.

This clone was found a few times. V gene TRBV5-1 combines with J gene TRBJ1-2, with D possibly matching TRBD1 (6 bases). Germline V gene data show CDR1 as SGHRS and CDR2 as YFSETQ. V was shortened by 2 bases and J by 2 bases, with 7 bases between the two germline ends. The CDR3 spans 13 residues. The CDR3: CASSFGGNYGYTF. The CDR3 bases are TGCGCCAGCAGCTTCGGGGGCAACTATGGCTACACCTTC.

This chain joins TRBV14 and TRBJ1-1; 10 positions match TRBD1. The CDR3 loop spans 13 amino acids. Germline V gene lookup returns CDR1 SGHDN and CDR2 FVKESK. J lost 5 bases, V lost 5 bases, and 2 bases had no gene match. DNA of the CDR3: TGTGCCAGCAGCGGACAGGGGGGAACTGAAGCTTTCTTT. As protein: CASSGQGGTEAFF.

The chain employs TRBV7-2 and TRBJ2-5, with D unresolved. This CDR3 region has 14 residues. CDR1 and CDR2 from the germline V gene are SGHTA and FQGNSA. V lost 1 base to trimming and J lost 7 bases, with 13 bases between them. CDR3 residues: CASSLEDAWGTQYF. In DNA form, the CDR3 reads TGTGCCAGCAGCTTAGAAGATGCGTGGGGGACCCAGTACTTC.

This clone was picked up a small number of times. The CDR3 spells CASSLGGTDTQYF. CDR3 nucleotides: TGTGCCAGCAGCTTGGGGGGCACAGATACGCAGTATTTT. The chain recombines TRBV5-4 with TRBJ2-3; D is undetermined. With 0 bases removed from V and 1 base from J, the gap between germline ends came to 3 bases. This CDR3 is 13 amino acids long. Germline loops: CDR1 SGHNT, CDR2 YYREEE (reference sequence).

The chain joins TRBV30 to TRBJ1-1, with 10 bases matching TRBD1. Germline V lookup: CDR1 GTSNPN, CDR2 SVGIG (reference sequence). The CDR3 loop spans 13 amino acids. The V and J ends lost 7 bases and 11 bases, in that order; junction bases with no gene match: 13. CDR3 sequence reads: CAFSRGQGWEAFF. The CDR3 DNA is TGTGCCTTTAGCAGGGGACAGGGGTGGGAGGCTTTCTTT.

The chain employs TRBV6-5 and TRBJ2-1; D not resolved. CDR3 length: 14 amino acids. V was shortened by 2 bases and J by 7 bases, with 12 bases between the two germline ends. CDR1 is MNHEY and CDR2 is SVGAGI in the germline V gene. The CDR3 sequence: CASSYIRLVNEQFF. The CDR3 coding sequence is TGTGCCAGCAGTTACATCCGCTTAGTGAATGAGCAGTTCTTC.